This TCR beta chain was observed in a study of blood T cell repertoires in COVID-19. The wider study: Some COVID-19 samples were acute and others convalescent; all came from the United States, Italy and Spain. In each case, the material was cDNA or gDNA derived from T cells, B-cell-depleted T cells, or PBMCs.

Data came from immunoSEQ multiplex PCR; TCRdb stores just in-frame clones and leaves some out. The sample gives a few hundred thousand clones, around nine tenths of which show up once; around 3.1% is in the top ten. CDR3 size: 14 residues. Germline CDR1 SGHTA, CDR2 FQGTGA. V lost 6 bases, J lost 4 bases, and 15 bases lay in between. Sequencing was carried out using peripheral blood. This chain uses TRBV7-3 with TRBJ1-2; TRBD1 is a possible D gene (5 bases). The TCR originated in a man aged 55 to 70 with acute or convalescent COVID-19. The CDR3 coding sequence is TGTGCCAGCAGTCACCCCGGCAGGGTCTATGGCTACACCTTC. It encodes CASSHPGRVYGYTF.